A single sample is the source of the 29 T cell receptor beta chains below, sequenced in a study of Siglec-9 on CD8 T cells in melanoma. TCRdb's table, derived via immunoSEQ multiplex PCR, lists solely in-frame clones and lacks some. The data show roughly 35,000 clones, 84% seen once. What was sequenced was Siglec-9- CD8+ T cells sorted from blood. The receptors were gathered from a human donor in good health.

CDR3 nucleotides: TGCGCCAGCAGTGAGATGGGGCCTAATGAAAAACTGTTTTTT. This sequence encodes CASSEMGPNEKLFF. This sequence joins TRBV10-2 and TRBJ1-4; D might be TRBD1 (5 bases). Germline V gene lookup returns CDR1 WSHSY and CDR2 SAAADI. The CDR3 contains 14 residues. V lost 2 bases and J lost 3, with 7 bases in between.

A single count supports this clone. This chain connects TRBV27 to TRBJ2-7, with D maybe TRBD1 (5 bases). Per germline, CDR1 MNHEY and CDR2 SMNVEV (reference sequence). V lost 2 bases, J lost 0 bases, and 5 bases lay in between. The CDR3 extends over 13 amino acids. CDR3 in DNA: TGTGCCAGCAGTTTACAGGGCTCCTACGAGCAGTACTTC. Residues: CASSLQGSYEQYF.

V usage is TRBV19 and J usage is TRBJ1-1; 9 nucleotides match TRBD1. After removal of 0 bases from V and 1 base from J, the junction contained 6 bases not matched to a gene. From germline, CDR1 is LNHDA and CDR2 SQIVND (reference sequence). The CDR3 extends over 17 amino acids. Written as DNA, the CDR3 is TGTGCCAGTAGTATAGATCCGGACAGGGGAGCGAACACTGAAGCTTTCTTT. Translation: CASSIDPDRGANTEAFF. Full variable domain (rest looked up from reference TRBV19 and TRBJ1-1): DGGITQSPKYLFRKEGQNVTLSCEQNLNHDAMYWYRQDPGQGLRLIYYSQIVNDFQKGDIAEGYSVSREKKESFPLTVTSAQKNPTAFYLCASSIDPDRGANTEAFFGQGTRLTVV.

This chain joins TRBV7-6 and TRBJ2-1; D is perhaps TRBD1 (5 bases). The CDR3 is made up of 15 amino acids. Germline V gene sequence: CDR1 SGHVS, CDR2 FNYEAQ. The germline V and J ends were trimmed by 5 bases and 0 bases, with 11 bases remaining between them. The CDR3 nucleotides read TGTGCCAGCAGCACGACAGCGAGCTCCTACAATGAGCAGTTCTTC. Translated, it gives CASSTTASSYNEQFF.

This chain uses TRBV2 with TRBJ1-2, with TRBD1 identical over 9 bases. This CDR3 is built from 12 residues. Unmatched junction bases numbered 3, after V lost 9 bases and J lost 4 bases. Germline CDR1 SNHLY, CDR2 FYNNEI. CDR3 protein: CARAGQGYGYTF. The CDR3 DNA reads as TGTGCCAGAGCGGGACAGGGCTATGGCTACACCTTC.

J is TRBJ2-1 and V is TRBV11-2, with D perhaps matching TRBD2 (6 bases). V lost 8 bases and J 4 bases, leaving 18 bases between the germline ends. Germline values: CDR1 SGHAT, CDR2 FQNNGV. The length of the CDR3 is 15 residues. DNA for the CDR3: TGTGCCAGCCATGGCGGGGACCCCAGGTACAATGAGCAGTTCTTC. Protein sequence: CASHGGDPRYNEQFF. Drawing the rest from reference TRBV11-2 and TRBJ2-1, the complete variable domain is EAGVAQSPRYKIIEKRQSVAFWCNPISGHATLYWYQQILGQGPKLLIQFQNNGVVDDSQLPKDRFSAERLKGVDSTLKIQPAKLEDSAVYLCASHGGDPRYNEQFFGPGTRLTVL.

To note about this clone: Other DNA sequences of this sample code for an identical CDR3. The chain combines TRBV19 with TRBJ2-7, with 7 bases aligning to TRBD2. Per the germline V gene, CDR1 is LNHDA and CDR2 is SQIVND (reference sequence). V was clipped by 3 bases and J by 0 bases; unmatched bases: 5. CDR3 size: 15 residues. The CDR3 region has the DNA TGTGCCAGTAGTATGGTGGGAGGGAGCTCCTACGAGCAGTACTTC. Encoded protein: CASSMVGGSSYEQYF.

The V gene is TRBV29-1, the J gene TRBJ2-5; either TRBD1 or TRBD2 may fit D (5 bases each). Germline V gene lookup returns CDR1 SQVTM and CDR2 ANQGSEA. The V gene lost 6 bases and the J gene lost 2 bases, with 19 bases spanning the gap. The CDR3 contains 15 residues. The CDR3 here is CSVPREHVSQETQYF. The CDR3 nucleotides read TGCAGCGTCCCCAGGGAGCACGTTTCTCAAGAGACCCAGTACTTC.

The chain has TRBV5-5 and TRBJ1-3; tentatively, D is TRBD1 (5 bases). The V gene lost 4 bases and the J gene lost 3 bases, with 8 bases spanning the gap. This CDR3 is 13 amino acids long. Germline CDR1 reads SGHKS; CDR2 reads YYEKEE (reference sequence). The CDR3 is CASSGTDGNTIYF. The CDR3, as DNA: TGTGCCAGCAGCGGGACTGATGGAAACACCATATATTTT.

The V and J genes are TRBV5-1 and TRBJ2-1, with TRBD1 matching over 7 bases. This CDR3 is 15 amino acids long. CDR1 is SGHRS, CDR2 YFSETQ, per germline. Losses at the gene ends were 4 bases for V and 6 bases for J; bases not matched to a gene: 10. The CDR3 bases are TGCGCCAGCAGCCCGACAGGGCGAAGCCTCAATGAGCAGTTCTTC. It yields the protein CASSPTGRSLNEQFF.

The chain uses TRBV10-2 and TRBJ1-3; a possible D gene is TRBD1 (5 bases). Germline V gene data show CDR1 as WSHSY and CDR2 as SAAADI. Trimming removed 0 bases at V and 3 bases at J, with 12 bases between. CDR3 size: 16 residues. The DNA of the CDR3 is TGCGCCAGCAGTGAGTCTGGGGGTCTTATTGGAAACACCATATATTTT. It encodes CASSESGGLIGNTIYF.

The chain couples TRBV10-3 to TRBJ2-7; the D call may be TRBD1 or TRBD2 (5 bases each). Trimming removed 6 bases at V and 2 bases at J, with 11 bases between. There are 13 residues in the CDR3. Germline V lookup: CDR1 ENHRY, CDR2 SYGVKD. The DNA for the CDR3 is TGTGCCATCAGCGGGACGGATACCTACGAGCAGTACTTC. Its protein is CAISGTDTYEQYF.

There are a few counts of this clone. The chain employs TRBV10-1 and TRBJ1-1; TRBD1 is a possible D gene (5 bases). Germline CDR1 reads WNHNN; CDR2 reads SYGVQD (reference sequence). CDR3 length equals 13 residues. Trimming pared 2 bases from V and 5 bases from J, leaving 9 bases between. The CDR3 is CASSENGGTEAFF. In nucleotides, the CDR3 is TGCGCCAGCAGTGAGAACGGGGGAACTGAAGCTTTCTTT.

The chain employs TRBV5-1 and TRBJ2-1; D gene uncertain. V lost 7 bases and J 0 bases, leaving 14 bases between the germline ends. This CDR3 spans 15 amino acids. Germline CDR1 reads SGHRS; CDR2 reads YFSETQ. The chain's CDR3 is CASGTRTGSYNEQFF. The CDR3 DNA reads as TGCGCCAGCGGTACACGGACCGGCTCCTACAATGAGCAGTTCTTC.

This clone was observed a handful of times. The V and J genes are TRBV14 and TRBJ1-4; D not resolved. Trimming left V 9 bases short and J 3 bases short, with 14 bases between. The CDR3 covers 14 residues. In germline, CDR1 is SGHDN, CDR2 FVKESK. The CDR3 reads CARVRHRSNEKLFF. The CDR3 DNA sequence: TGTGCCAGGGTTCGGCATCGTTCTAATGAAAAACTGTTTTTT. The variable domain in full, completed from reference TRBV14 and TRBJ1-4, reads EAGVTQFPSHSVIEKGQTVTLRCDPISGHDNLYWYRRVMGKEIKFLLHFVKESKQDESGMPNNRFLAERTGGTYSTLKVQPAELEDSGVYFCARVRHRSNEKLFFGSGTQLSVL.

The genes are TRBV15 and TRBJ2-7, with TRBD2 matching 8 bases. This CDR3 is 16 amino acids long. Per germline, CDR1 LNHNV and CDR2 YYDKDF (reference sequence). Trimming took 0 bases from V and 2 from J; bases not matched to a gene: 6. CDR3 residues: CATSRDLGGRPYEQYF. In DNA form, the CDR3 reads TGTGCCACCAGCAGAGATCTCGGCGGGAGGCCCTACGAGCAGTACTTC.

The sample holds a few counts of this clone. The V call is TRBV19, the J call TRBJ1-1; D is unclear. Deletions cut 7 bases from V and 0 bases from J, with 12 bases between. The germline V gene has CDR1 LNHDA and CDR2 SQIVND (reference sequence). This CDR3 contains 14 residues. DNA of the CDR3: TGTGCCAGTATCCCGGTCGGGGTGAACACTGAAGCTTTCTTT. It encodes CASIPVGVNTEAFF.

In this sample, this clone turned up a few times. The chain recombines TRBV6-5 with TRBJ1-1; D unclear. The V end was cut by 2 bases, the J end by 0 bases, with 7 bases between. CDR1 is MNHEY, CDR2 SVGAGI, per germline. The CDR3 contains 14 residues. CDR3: CASSYTKLNTEAFF. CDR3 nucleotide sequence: TGTGCCAGCAGTTACACTAAGTTGAACACTGAAGCTTTCTTT.

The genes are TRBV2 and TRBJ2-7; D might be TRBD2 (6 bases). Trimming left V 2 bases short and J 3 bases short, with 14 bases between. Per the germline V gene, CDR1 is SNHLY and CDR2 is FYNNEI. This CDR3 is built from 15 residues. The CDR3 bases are TGTGCCAGCAGTGAATCCCCGGGGGTTTACTACGAGCAGTACTTC. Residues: CASSESPGVYYEQYF.

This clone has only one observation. CDR3 in DNA: TGTGCCAGCAGTCCGAGAACCTATGGCTACACCTTC. Translation gives CASSPRTYGYTF. The gene calls are TRBV28 and TRBJ1-2, with no clear D. Looked up from germline, CDR1 is MDHEN and CDR2 is SYDVKM. CDR3 length: 12 residues. V lost 5 bases and J 4 bases, leaving 8 bases between the germline ends.

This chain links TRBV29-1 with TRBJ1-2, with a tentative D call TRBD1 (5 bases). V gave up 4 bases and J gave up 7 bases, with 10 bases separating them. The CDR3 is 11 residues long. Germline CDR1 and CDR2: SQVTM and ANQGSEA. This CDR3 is CSVAGLGGYTF. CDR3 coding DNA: TGCAGCGTTGCGGGACTCGGTGGCTACACCTTC.

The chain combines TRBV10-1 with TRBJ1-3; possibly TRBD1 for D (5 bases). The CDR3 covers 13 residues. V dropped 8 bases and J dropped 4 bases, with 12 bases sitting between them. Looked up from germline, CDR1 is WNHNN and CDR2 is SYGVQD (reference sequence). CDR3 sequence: CASGGGGGNTIYF. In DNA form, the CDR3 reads TGCGCCAGCGGTGGGGGAGGAGGAAACACCATATATTTT.

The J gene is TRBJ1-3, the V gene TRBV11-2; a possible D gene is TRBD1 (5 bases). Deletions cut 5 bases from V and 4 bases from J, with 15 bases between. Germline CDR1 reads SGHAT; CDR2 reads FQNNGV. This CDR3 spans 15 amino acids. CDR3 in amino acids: CASSPARGRGNTIYF. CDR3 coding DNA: TGTGCCAGCAGCCCAGCTCGGGGCAGGGGAAACACCATATATTTT.

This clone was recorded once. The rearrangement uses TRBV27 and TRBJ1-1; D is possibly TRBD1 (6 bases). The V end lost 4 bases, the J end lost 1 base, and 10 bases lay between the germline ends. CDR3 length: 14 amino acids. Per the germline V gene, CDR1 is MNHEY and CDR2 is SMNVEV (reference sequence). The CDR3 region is CASSYRVGNTEAFF. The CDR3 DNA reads TGTGCCAGCAGTTACAGGGTAGGGAACACTGAAGCTTTCTTT.

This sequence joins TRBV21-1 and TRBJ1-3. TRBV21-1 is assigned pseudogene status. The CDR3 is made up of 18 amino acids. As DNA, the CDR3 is TGTGCCAGCACCCTAACACATTCCTCGACTCCGTCTGGAAACACCATATATTTT. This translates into CASTLTHSSTPSGNTIYF.

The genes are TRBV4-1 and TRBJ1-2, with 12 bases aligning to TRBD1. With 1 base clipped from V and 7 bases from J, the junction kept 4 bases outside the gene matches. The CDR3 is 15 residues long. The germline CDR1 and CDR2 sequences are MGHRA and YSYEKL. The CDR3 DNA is TGCGCCAGCAGCCAAGCGGGACAGGGGGCATTTGGCTACACCTTC. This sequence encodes CASSQAGQGAFGYTF.

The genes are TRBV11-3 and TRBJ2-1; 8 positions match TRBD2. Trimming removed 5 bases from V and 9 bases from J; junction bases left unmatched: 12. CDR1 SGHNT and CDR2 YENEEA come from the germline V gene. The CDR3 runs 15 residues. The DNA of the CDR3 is TGTGCCAGCAGCCCGGCGGGACTAGGGGTCAGTGAGCAGTTCTTC. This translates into CASSPAGLGVSEQFF.

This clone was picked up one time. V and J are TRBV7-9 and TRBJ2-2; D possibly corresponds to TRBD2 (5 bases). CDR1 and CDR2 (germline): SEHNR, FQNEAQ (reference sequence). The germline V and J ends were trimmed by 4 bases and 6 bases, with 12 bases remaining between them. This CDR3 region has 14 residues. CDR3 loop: CASSYTSFSGELFF. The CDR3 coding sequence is TGTGCCAGCAGCTATACTAGTTTTTCCGGGGAGCTGTTTTTT.

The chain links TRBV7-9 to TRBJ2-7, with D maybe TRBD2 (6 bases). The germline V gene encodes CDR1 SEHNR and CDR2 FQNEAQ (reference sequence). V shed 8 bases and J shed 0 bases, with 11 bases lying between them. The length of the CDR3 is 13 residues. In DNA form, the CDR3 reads TGTGCCAGCGCGGGGCGCTCCTCCTACGAGCAGTACTTC. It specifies CASAGRSSYEQYF. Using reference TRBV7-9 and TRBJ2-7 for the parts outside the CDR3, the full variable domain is DTGVSQNPRHKITKRGQNVTFRCDPISEHNRLYWYRQTLGQGPEFLTYFQNEAQLEKSRLLSDRFSAERPKGSFSTLEIQRTEQGDSAMYLCASAGRSSYEQYFGPGTRLTVT.